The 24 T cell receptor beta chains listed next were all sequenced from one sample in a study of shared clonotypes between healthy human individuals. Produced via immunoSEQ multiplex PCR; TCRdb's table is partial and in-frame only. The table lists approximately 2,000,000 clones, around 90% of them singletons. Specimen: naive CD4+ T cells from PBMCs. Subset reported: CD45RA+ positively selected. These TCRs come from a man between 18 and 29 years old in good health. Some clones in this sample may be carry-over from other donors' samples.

CDR3 nucleotide sequence: TGTGCCAGCTCGCCCGAGCCTGGGGCCAACGTCCTGACTTTC. It specifies CASSPEPGANVLTF. This sequence joins TRBV18 and TRBJ2-6; D remains unclear. Germline V CDR1 and CDR2: KGHSH, LQKENI. The CDR3 is made up of 14 amino acids. Trimming removed 6 bases from V and 2 bases from J, with 8 bases in between. Variable domain in full (rest from reference TRBV18 and TRBJ2-6): NAGVMQNPRHLVRRRGQEARLRCSPMKGHSHVYWYRQLPEEGLKFMVYLQKENIIDESGMPKERFSAEFPKEGPSILRIQQVVRGDSAAYFCASSPEPGANVLTFGAGSRLTVL.

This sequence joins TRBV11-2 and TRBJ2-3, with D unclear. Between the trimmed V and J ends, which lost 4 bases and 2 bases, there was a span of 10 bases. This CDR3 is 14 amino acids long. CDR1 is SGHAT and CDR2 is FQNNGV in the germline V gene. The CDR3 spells CASSSTSPTDTQYF. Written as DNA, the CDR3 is TGTGCCAGCAGCTCAACATCCCCCACAGATACGCAGTATTTT.

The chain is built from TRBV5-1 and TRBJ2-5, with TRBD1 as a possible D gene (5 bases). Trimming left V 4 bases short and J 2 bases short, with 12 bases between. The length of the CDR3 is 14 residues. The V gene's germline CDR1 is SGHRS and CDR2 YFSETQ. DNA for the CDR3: TGCGCCAGCAGCGAACAACAGGTACAAGAGACCCAGTACTTC. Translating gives CASSEQQVQETQYF.

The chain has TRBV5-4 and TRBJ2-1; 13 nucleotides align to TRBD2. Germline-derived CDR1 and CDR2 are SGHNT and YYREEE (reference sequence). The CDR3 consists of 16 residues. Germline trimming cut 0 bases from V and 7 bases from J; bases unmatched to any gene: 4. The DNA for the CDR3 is TGTGCCAGCAGCTTGGGGACTAGCGGGAGAGTAAATGAGCAGTTCTTC. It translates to CASSLGTSGRVNEQFF.

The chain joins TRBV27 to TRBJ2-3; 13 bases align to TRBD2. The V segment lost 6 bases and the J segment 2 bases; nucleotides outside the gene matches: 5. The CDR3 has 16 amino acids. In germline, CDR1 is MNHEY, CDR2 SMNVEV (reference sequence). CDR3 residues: CASSGLAGAFTDTQYF. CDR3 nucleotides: TGTGCCAGCAGCGGACTAGCGGGAGCTTTCACAGATACGCAGTATTTT.

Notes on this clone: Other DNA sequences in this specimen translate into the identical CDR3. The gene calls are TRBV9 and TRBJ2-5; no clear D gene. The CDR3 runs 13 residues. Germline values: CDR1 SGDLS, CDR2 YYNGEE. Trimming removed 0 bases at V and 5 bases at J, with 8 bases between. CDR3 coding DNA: TGTGCCAGCAGCGTAGGGCCCCCGGAGACCCAGTACTTC. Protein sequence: CASSVGPPETQYF.

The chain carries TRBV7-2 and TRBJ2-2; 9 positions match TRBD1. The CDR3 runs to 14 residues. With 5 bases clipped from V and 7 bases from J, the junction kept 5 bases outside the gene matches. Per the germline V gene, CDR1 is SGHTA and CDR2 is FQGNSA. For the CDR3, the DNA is TGTGCCAGCAGCCAACAGGGGGCAGGCGGGGAGCTGTTTTTT. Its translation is CASSQQGAGGELFF.

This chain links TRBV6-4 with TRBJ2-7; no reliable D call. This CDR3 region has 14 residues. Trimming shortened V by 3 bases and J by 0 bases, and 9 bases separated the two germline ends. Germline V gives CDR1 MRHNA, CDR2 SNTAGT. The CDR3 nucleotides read TGTGCCAGCAGTGAAGGTCCGAGCTCCTACGAGCAGTACTTC. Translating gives CASSEGPSSYEQYF.

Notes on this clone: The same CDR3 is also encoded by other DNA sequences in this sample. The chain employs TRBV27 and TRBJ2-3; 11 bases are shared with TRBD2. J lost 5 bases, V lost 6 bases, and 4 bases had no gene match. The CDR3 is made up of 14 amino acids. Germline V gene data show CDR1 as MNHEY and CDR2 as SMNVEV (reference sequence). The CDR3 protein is CASRLAGGQDTQYF. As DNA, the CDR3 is TGTGCCAGCAGGCTAGCGGGAGGCCAAGATACGCAGTATTTT.

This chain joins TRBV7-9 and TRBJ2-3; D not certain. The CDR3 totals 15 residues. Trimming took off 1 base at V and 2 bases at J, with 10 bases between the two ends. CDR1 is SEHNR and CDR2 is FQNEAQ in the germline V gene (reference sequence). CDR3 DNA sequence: TGTGCCAGCAGCTTAGGGTCAGCTAACACAGATACGCAGTATTTT. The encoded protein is CASSLGSANTDTQYF.

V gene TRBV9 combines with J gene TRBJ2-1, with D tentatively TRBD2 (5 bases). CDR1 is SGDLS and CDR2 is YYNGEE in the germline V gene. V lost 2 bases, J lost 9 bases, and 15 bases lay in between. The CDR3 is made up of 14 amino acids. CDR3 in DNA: TGTGCCAGCAGCGTTGGAGGTTTAGTTGGTGAGCAGTTCTTC. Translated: CASSVGGLVGEQFF.

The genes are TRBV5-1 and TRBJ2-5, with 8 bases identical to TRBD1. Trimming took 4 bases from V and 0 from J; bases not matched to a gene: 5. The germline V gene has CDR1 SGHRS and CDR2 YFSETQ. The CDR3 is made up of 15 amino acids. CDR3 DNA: TGCGCCAGCAGCCTGGACAGGGTCAACCAAGAGACCCAGTACTTC. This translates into CASSLDRVNQETQYF.

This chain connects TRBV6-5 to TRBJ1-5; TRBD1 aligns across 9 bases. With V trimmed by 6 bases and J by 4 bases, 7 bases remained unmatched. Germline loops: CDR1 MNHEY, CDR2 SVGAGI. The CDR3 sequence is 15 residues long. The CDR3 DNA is TGTGCCAGCAGCAAGACAGGGGGAGGTAATCAGCCCCAGCATTTT. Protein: CASSKTGGGNQPQHF.

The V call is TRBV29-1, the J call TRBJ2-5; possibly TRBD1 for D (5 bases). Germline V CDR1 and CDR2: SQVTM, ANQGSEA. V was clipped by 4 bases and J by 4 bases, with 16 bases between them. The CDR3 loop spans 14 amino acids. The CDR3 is CSVAGQGPRETQYF. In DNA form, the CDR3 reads TGCAGCGTTGCGGGCCAGGGTCCGAGAGAGACCCAGTACTTC.

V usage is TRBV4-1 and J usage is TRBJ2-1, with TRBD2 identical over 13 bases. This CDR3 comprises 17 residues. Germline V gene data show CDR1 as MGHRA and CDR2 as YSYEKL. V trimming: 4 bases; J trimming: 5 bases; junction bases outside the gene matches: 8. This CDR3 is CASSRSGTSGTNNEQFF. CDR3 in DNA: TGCGCCAGCAGCCGCTCCGGGACTAGCGGGACAAACAATGAGCAGTTCTTC.

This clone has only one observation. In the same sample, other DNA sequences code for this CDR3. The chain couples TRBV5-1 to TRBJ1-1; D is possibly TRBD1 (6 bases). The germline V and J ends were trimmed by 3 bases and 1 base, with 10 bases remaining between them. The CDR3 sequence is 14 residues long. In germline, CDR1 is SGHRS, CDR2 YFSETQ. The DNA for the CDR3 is TGCGCCAGCAGCTCCTCGACAGGGAACACTGAAGCTTTCTTT. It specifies CASSSSTGNTEAFF.

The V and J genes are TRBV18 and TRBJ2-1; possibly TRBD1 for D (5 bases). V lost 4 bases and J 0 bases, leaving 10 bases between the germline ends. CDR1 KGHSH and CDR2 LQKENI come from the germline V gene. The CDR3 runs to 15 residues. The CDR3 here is CASSLDDSSYNEQFF. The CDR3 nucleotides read TGTGCCAGCTCACTGGACGACAGCTCCTACAATGAGCAGTTCTTC.

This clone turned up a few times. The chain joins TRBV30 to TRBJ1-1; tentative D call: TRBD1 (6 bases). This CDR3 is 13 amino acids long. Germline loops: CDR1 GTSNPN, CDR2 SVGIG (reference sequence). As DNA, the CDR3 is TGTTCGCTCTCTGGACAGTGGAACACTGAAGCTTTCTTT. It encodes CSLSGQWNTEAFF.

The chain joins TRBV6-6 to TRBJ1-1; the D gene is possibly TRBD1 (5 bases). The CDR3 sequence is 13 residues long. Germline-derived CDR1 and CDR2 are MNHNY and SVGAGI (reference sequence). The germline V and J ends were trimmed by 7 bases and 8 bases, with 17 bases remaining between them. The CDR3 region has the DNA TGTGCCAGCACCGCCCGCGGGGGAGACGAAGCTTTCTTT. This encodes CASTARGGDEAFF.

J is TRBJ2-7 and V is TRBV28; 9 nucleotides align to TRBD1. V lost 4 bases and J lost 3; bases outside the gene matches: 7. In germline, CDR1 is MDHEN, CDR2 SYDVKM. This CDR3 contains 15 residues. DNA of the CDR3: TGTGCCAGCAGTTCTCCCGGGACAGGGCGCTACGAGCAGTACTTC. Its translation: CASSSPGTGRYEQYF.

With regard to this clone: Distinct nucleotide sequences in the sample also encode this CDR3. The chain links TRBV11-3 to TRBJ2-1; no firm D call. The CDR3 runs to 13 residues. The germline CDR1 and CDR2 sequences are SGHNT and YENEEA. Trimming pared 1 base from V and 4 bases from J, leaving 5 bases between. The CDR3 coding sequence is TGTGCCAGCAGCTTAGGAGTTTACAATGAGCAGTTCTTC. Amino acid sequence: CASSLGVYNEQFF.

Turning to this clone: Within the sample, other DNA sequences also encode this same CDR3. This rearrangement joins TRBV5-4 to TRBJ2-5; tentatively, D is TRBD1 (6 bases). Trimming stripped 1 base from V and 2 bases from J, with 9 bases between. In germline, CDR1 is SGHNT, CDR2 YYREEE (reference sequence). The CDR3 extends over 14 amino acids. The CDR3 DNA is TGTGCCAGCAGCTTGCAAGGGACACAAGAGACCCAGTACTTC. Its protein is CASSLQGTQETQYF.

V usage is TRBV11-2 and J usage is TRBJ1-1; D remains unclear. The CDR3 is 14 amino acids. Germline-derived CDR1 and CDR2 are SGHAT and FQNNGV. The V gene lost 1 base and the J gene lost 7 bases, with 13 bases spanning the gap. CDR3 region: CASSLGGGSGEAFF. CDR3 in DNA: TGTGCCAGCAGCTTAGGCGGTGGGTCGGGTGAAGCTTTCTTT.

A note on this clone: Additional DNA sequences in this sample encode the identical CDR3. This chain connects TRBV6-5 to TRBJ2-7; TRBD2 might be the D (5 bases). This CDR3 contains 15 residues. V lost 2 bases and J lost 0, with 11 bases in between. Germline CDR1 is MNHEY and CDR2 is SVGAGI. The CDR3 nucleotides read TGTGCCAGCAGTTACGGAGGTTTGAGCTCCTACGAGCAGTACTTC. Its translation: CASSYGGLSSYEQYF.